The TCR beta chain under discussion was sequenced for a study of cytomegalovirus exposure and HLA in healthy donors. Study-level results: TCR beta chain V- and J-gene trimming was linked, in a later analysis, to a missense variant in DCLRE1C. In an earlier analysis, productive rearrangement rates for most beta V segments clustered near 87% or 30%. Immune exposure data for these donors was limited to CMV serostatus.

Notes on this clone: Its antigen remains unknown.

With 60 Vbeta and 13 Jbeta primers, the PCR was carried out. Clones were read by immunoSEQ multiplex PCR, and TCRdb kept only the in-frame ones, dropping some. The repertoire holds 80,000 to 90,000 clones, with about 75% as singletons. The germline gives CDR1 MDHEN, CDR2 SYDVKM. Trimming shortened V by 4 bases and J by 4 bases, and 14 bases separated the two germline ends. The CDR3 consists of 15 residues. The TCR was taken from a middle-aged man in good health and CMV-seronegative. The chain carries TRBV28 and TRBJ2-4; D perhaps matches TRBD1 (8 bases). Material: PBMCs. CDR3 nucleotides: TGTGCCAGCAGTTCACAGGGGGGGTTAAAAAACATTCAGTACTTC. This gives the protein CASSSQGGLKNIQYF.